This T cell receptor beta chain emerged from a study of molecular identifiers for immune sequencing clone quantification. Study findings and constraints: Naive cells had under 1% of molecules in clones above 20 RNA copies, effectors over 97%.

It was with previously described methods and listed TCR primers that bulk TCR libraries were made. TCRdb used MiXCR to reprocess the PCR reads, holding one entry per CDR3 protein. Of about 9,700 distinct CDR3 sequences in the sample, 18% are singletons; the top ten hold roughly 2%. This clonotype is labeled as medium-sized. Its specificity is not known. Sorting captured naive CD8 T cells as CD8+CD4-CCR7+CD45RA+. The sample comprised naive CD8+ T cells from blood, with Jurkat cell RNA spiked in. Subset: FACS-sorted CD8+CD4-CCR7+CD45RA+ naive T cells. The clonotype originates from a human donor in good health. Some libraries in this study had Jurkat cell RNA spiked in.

CDR3 DNA sequence: TGTGCCAGCACGGGGGACAGGGGCCGCCTGGAGACCTACAATGAGCAGTTCTTC. It codes for CASTGDRGRLETYNEQFF. The chain couples TRBV7-9 to TRBJ2-1, with TRBD1 matching 10 bases. The length of the CDR3 is 18 residues. Looked up from germline, CDR1 is SEHNR and CDR2 is FQNEAQ (reference sequence). V lost 7 bases to trimming and J lost 2 bases; unmatched junction nucleotides: 14.